Each of the 26 T cell receptor beta chains below was sequenced from the same sample in a study of blood T cells in healthy people across ages. A second about 7 to 12 cycle PCR used barcoded and J-beta primers. TCRdb redid the calling of the 5' RACE reads with MiXCR, one entry per CDR3 protein. The sample shows 1.5 million to 2 million distinct CDR3 sequences, roughly 30% of them seen only once. Sequenced sample: blood. Receptor source: a woman in her 30s in good health.

The chain employs TRBV9 and TRBJ2-5, with TRBD2 identical over 9 bases. Germline V CDR1 and CDR2: SGDLS, YYNGEE. V dropped 0 bases and J dropped 5; count of bases not matched to a gene: 5. The CDR3 is 15 residues long. The CDR3 here is CASSVEPLAGETQYF. The CDR3 region has the DNA TGTGCCAGCAGCGTAGAACCCCTAGCGGGGGAGACCCAGTACTTC. Full variable domain (outside the CDR3, taken from reference TRBV9 and TRBJ2-5): DSGVTQTPKHLITATGQRVTLRCSPRSGDLSVYWYQQSLDQGLQFLIQYYNGEERAKGNILERFSAQQFPDLHSELNLSSLELGDSALYFCASSVEPLAGETQYFGPGTRLLVL.

The chain joins TRBV28 to TRBJ1-5, with TRBD1 matching over 7 bases. The CDR3 has 14 amino acids. V was clipped by 7 bases and J by 3 bases; unmatched bases: 6. Germline-derived CDR1 and CDR2 are MDHEN and SYDVKM. The CDR3 nucleotides read TGTGCCAGCATCCCGGGACAGCACAATCAGCCCCAGCATTTT. Amino acids: CASIPGQHNQPQHF.

This clonotype was found a few times. The chain carries TRBV6-2 or TRBV6-3 and TRBJ2-2; perhaps D is TRBD1 or TRBD2 (5 bases each). Germline CDR1 reads MNHEY; CDR2 reads SVGEGT. V was shortened by 6 bases and J by 2 bases, with 13 bases between the two germline ends. There are 15 residues in the CDR3. The CDR3 coding sequence is TGTGCCAGCAGGCCAAAGGGACCTAACACCGGGGAGCTGTTTTTT. It is translated as CASRPKGPNTGELFF.

This clonotype was observed a handful of times. The chain couples TRBV30 to TRBJ2-1; the D gene is possibly TRBD1 (5 bases). This CDR3 region has 13 residues. The germline gives CDR1 GTSNPN, CDR2 SVGIG (reference sequence). The V and J ends lost 4 bases and 7 bases respectively, with 14 bases between them. Here the CDR3 reads CAWTRQSGNEQFF. CDR3 coding DNA: TGTGCCTGGACCCGACAGTCAGGGAATGAGCAGTTCTTC.

For this clonotype: The junction shows a germline mismatch at one end, possibly a read error. This rearrangement joins TRBV30 to TRBJ1-2, with D perhaps TRBD1 (5 bases). The CDR3 consists of 13 residues. CDR1 is GTSNPN and CDR2 is SVGIG in the germline V gene (reference sequence). This chain's CDR3 is CAWSVKYGGGHTF. In DNA form, the CDR3 reads TGTGCCTGGAGTGTTAAATACGGGGGTGGCCACACCTTC.

The rearrangement links TRBV7-9 to TRBJ1-1; D call uncertain. CDR1 and CDR2 (germline): SEHNR, FQNEAQ (reference sequence). Trimming stripped 1 base from V and 7 bases from J, with 10 bases between. This CDR3 contains 13 residues. The CDR3 DNA sequence: TGTGCCAGCAGCTTAGGGTACAGCGTTGAAGCTTTCTTT. Its protein product is CASSLGYSVEAFF.

This clonotype was observed at least ten times. The genes are TRBV20-1 and TRBJ2-5, with D perhaps given as TRBD1 or TRBD2 (6 bases each). There are 13 residues in the CDR3. Germline V CDR1 and CDR2: DFQATT, SNEGSKA (reference sequence). V lost 4 bases and J 4 bases, leaving 13 bases between the germline ends. CDR3 DNA sequence: TGCAGTGCTACCCGGGGGCTCTTAGAGACCCAGTACTTC. This codes for CSATRGLLETQYF.

This sequence joins TRBV20-1 and TRBJ2-3; the match to TRBD2 covers 12 bases. Trimming at V came to 4 bases and at J to 4 bases, leaving 9 bases not matched to a gene. CDR1 DFQATT and CDR2 SNEGSKA come from the germline V gene (reference sequence). The length of the CDR3 is 16 residues. CDR3 amino acids: CSAIPTSGSLPDTQYF. CDR3 DNA: TGCAGTGCTATCCCGACTAGCGGGAGTCTCCCAGATACGCAGTATTTT.

Regarding this clonotype: This may be a read error: a much more frequent sequence differs by one nucleotide. J is TRBJ2-5 and V is TRBV20-1; D gene ambiguous. Germline V gene sequence: CDR1 DFQATT, CDR2 SNEGSKA (reference sequence). The CDR3 loop spans 13 amino acids. The ends were cut back, 5 bases at V and 11 bases at J, with 21 bases in the middle. As DNA, the CDR3 is TGCAGTGCTCAAGGCGGTTCCTACAATGAGCAGTACTTC. It specifies CSAQGGSYNEQYF.

As regards this clonotype: Mismatch with germline at one junction end may stem from a read error. The rearrangement joins TRBV5-1 to TRBJ2-7; D perhaps matches TRBD2 (5 bases). The CDR3 loop spans 14 amino acids. Germline V gives CDR1 SGHRS, CDR2 YFSETQ. The CDR3 loop is CASSWGESSYEQHF. Written as DNA, the CDR3 is TGCGCCAGCAGCTGGGGAGAGAGCTCCTACGAGCAGCACTTC.

The V gene is TRBV20-1, the J gene TRBJ2-1; no clear D gene. Matching the DNA end better, TRBJ2-7 makes the J call doubtful. This CDR3 spans 15 amino acids. CDR1 is DFQATT and CDR2 is SNEGSKA in the germline V gene (reference sequence). CDR3 DNA: TGCAGTGCTAGAGCCTTACCTCGGTCCTACAATGAGCAGTACTTC. This encodes CSARALPRSYNEQYF.

The chain uses TRBV15 and TRBJ2-1, with 7 nucleotides matching TRBD1. The V and J ends lost 4 bases and 3 bases, in that order; junction bases with no gene match: 6. Germline-derived CDR1 and CDR2 are LNHNV and YYDKDF (reference sequence). The CDR3 spans 15 residues. The CDR3 DNA reads TGTGCCACCAGCATTCCCGGGACAGACTACAATGAGCAGTTCTTC. Its protein is CATSIPGTDYNEQFF.

This clonotype was counted many times. The chain is built from TRBV11-1 and TRBJ2-3, with 10 nucleotides matching TRBD1. The V gene's germline CDR1 is SGHAT and CDR2 FQDESV (reference sequence). Trimming cost V 6 bases and J 3 bases; bases outside gene matches: 3. CDR3 length equals 14 residues. In nucleotides, the CDR3 is TGTGCCAGCAGACGGGACAGGGGAACAGATACGCAGTATTTT. Its protein is CASRRDRGTDTQYF.

This clonotype appeared a few times. The chain is built from TRBV18 and TRBJ2-1, with D possibly TRBD2 on 5 matching bases. This CDR3 contains 13 residues. From germline, CDR1 is KGHSH and CDR2 LQKENI. V lost 3 bases and J lost 7, with 10 bases in between. The CDR3 coding sequence is TGTGCCAGCTCACCGCGGCTAGCAAATGAGCAGTTCTTC. It encodes CASSPRLANEQFF.

This clonotype was observed at least ten times. The chain links TRBV4-3 to TRBJ2-1, with D possibly called TRBD1 or TRBD2 (5 bases each). Germline CDR1 reads LGHNA; CDR2 reads YSLEER. V shed 1 base and J shed 9 bases, with 13 bases lying between them. The CDR3 extends over 14 amino acids. The CDR3, as DNA: TGCGCCAGCAGCCAAGCCGGGGCTGGTATTGAGCAGTTCTTC. It codes for CASSQAGAGIEQFF.

The chain is built from TRBV6-2 or TRBV6-3 and TRBJ2-1, with TRBD1 matching 8 bases. Unmatched junction bases numbered 9, after V lost 5 bases and J lost 9 bases. The CDR3 sequence is 14 residues long. Germline loops: CDR1 MNHEY, CDR2 SVGEGT. The DNA for the CDR3 is TGTGCCAGCAGTAAAAGACAGGGGTATGCTGAGCAGTTCTTC. Its translation is CASSKRQGYAEQFF.

With respect to this clonotype: A read error may be the cause here, since a much bigger clone is one base away. The CDR3 loop reads CAIKSGDRGQYF. The CDR3 DNA is TGTGCCATCAAATCAGGGGATCGCGGGCAGTACTTC. The chain recombines TRBV7-8 with TRBJ2-7; possibly TRBD1 for D (6 bases). The length of the CDR3 is 12 residues. Looked up from germline, CDR1 is SGHVS and CDR2 is FQNEAQ. Trimming shortened V by 10 bases and J by 9 bases, and 19 bases separated the two germline ends.

In the case of this clonotype: This may come from a read error, since a much larger clone is one base off. This chain links TRBV6-5 with TRBJ2-5; D might be TRBD1 or TRBD2, each matching 5 bases. The CDR3 totals 14 residues. Germline-derived CDR1 and CDR2 are MNHEY and SVGAGI. This CDR3 reads CANSYRDPQATQYF. Here the CDR3 DNA reads TGTGCCAACAGTTATCGGGACCCCCAAGCGACCCAGTACTTC.

Turning to this clonotype: Relative to the germline gene, one junction end is altered; a read error may explain this. The rearrangement links TRBV10-3 to TRBJ1-3; the D gene is possibly TRBD1 (5 bases). The CDR3 is made up of 17 amino acids. From germline, CDR1 is ENHRY and CDR2 SYGVKD. The CDR3 spells CAISSDPGRISGSTIYF. The CDR3 DNA reads TGTGCCATCAGTTCAGACCCGGGACGGATCTCTGGAAGCACCATATATTTT.

The rearrangement uses TRBV20-1 and TRBJ2-1; no definite D call. V was clipped by 2 bases and J by 6 bases, with 11 bases between them. Germline V gene lookup returns CDR1 DFQATT and CDR2 SNEGSKA (reference sequence). The CDR3 is 13 amino acids. CDR3 sequence (DNA): TGCAGTGCTAGACTGAATCCGCTCAATGAGCAGTTCTTC. It encodes CSARLNPLNEQFF.

This clonotype was picked up a small number of times. The V call is TRBV5-1, the J call TRBJ2-3; D is possibly TRBD1 or TRBD2 (5 bases each). Germline V gene data show CDR1 as SGHRS and CDR2 as YFSETQ. Trimming shortened V by 4 bases and J by 4 bases, and 16 bases separated the two germline ends. The CDR3 totals 15 residues. In DNA, the CDR3 is TGCGCCAGCAGCCCTGGGGCCAGCGGATCAGATACGCAGTATTTT. This sequence encodes CASSPGASGSDTQYF.

This chain connects TRBV24-1 to TRBJ2-3; 10 bases align to TRBD1. The trim removed 4 bases at V and 2 bases at J, leaving 2 bases unmatched. Germline V gives CDR1 KGHDR, CDR2 SFDVKD. The CDR3 is 15 residues long. CDR3 residues: CATSEGTGDTDTQYF. The CDR3 nucleotides are TGTGCCACCAGTGAAGGGACAGGGGACACAGATACGCAGTATTTT.

As to this clonotype: It is unclear where the CDR3 begins or ends on the DNA, so no DNA is shown, and the CDR3 is as TCRdb lists it. This chain connects TRBV29-1 to TRBJ1-3. The CDR3 is made up of 17 amino acids, end residues included. Germline lookup yields CDR1 SQVTM and CDR2 ANQGSEA. The CDR3 protein is CSVEDTGEFGPGNTRYF.

V and J are TRBV20-1 and TRBJ2-2; D possibly uses TRBD1 or TRBD2 (5 bases each). The CDR3 sequence is 17 residues long. V was clipped by 6 bases and J by 0 bases, with 20 bases between them. Germline-derived CDR1 and CDR2 are DFQATT and SNEGSKA (reference sequence). This CDR3 reads CSAFKGRLFSNTGELFF. In nucleotides, the CDR3 is TGCAGTGCCTTCAAGGGACGGCTGTTCTCGAACACCGGGGAGCTGTTTTTT.

V usage is TRBV12-3 or TRBV12-4 and J usage is TRBJ2-3, with TRBD2 matching 7 bases. This CDR3 region has 13 residues. After removal of 9 bases from V and 3 bases from J, the junction contained 6 bases not matched to a gene. The CDR3 reads CASQISGTDTQYF. CDR3 sequence (DNA): TGTGCCAGTCAGATTAGCGGGACAGATACGCAGTATTTT.

V usage is TRBV11-2 and J usage is TRBJ2-7, with TRBD1 matching over 8 bases. Germline CDR1 and CDR2: SGHAT and FQNNGV. Trimming removed 5 bases from V and 5 bases from J; junction bases left unmatched: 8. The CDR3 sequence is 14 residues long. CDR3 in amino acids: CASSLPGDRHEQYF. The CDR3 coding sequence is TGTGCCAGCAGCCTTCCGGGGGACAGGCACGAGCAGTACTTC.